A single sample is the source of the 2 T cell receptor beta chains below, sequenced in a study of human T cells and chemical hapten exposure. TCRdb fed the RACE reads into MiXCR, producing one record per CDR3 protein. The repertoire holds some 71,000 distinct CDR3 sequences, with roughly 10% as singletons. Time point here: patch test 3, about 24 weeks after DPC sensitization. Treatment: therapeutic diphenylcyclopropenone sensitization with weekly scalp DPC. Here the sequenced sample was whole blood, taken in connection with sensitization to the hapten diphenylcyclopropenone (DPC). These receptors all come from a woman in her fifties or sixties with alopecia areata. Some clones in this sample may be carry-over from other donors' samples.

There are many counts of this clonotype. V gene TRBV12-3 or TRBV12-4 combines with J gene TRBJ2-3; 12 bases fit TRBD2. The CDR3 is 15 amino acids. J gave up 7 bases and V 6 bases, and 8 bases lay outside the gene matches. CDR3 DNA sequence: TGTGCCAGCAGCACGTCTAGCGGGAGGGGTAATACGCAGTATTTT. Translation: CASSTSSGRGNTQYF.

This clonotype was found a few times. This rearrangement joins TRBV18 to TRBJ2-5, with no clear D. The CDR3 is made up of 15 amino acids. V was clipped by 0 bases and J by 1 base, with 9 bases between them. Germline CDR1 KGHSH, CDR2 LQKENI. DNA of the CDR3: TGTGCCAGCTCACCACCCCCACAGATCCAAGAGACCCAGTACTTC. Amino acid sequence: CASSPPPQIQETQYF.